The rows below give T cell receptor beta chains drawn from one sample of a study of regulatory T cells in long-lasting Graves disease. TCRdb used MiXCR to reprocess the multiplex PCR reads, holding one entry per CDR3 protein. This sample has approximately 470,000 distinct CDR3 sequences; around 15% occur once, and the top ten carry 12%. These data were likewise used in another study, on T cells in Graves' hyperthyroidism and ophthalmopathy.

This specimen was peripheral blood mononuclear cells (PBMCs), taken at new diagnosis, from a patient treated with antithyroid drugs. Source of these receptors: a man between 35 and 55 years old with Graves disease. The CDR3 runs from the conserved cysteine through the conserved F or W. A D gene is named only where the DNA matches it firmly. Expanded clones get a size class; other rows say once, few or many, or leave the size out.

>.|TRBJ1-2|.|15|TRBV11-3
TGTGCCAGCAGCTTAGAGGACAACCTTAGGGTTGGCTACACCTTC
CASSLEDNLRVGYTF
>TRBD2|TRBJ2-7|few|15|TRBV5-4
TGTGCCAGCAGCTTGCCCCGGGAGGGCTCCTACGAGCAGTACTTC
CASSLPREGSYEQYF
>TRBD1|TRBJ2-7|few|14|TRBV3-1
TGTGCCAGCAGCCTAATGACAGGGTCCTACGAGCAGTACTTC
CASSLMTGSYEQYF
>.|TRBJ2-7|few|14|TRBV20-1
TGCAGTGCTAGAGGGAGGACCGACAGGTACGAGCAGTACTTC
CSARGRTDRYEQYF
>.|TRBJ1-2|many|14|TRBV20-1
TGCAGTGCTAGAGATCCACGAGGGTTTGATGGCTACACCTTC
CSARDPRGFDGYTF
>TRBD1|TRBJ1-1|many|16|TRBV28
TGTGCCAGCAGTTTAGGCCCGACAGGGGGCTTCACTGAAGCTTTCTTT
CASSLGPTGGFTEAFF
>TRBD2|TRBJ2-7|.|14|TRBV28
TGTGCCAGCAGCCACGGGACTACCCCCTACGAGCAGTACTTC
CASSHGTTPYEQYF
>TRBD2|TRBJ2-1|many|14|TRBV5-1
TGCGCCAGCAGCATCGGGACTACTAGTAATGAGCAGTTCTTC
CASSIGTTSNEQFF
>.|TRBJ2-7|many|13|TRBV11-2
TGTGCCAGCAGCTTAGATAGGTTATACGAGCAGTACTTC
CASSLDRLYEQYF
>TRBD2|TRBJ2-1|.|15|TRBV12-3/TRBV12-4
TGTGCCAGCAGGGCCCGTGCGGGAGTTGGTTATGAGCAGTTCTTC
CASRARAGVGYEQFF
>TRBD2|TRBJ2-1|.|18|TRBV11-1
TGTGCCAGCAGCCACCTCTGGACTAGCGGGAGTAAGGGGGGTGAGCAGTTCTTC
CASSHLWTSGSKGGEQFF
>.|TRBJ2-1|few|13|TRBV10-3
TGTGCCATCAGTGAAAGATTCGGAAATGAGCAGTTCTTC
CAISERFGNEQFF
>.|TRBJ2-7|many|14|TRBV7-9
TGTGCCAGCAGCTTAGACCAAAGGTCGTACGAGCAGTACTTC
CASSLDQRSYEQYF
>.|TRBJ2-1|many|13|TRBV3-1
TGTGCCAGCAGCCAAACGAGCTACAATGAGCAGTTCTTC
CASSQTSYNEQFF
>.|TRBJ2-1|few|11|TRBV7-9
TGTGCCAGCAACCCCATGAATGAGCAGTTCTTC
CASNPMNEQFF
>TRBD2|TRBJ2-7|many|14|TRBV18
TGTGCCAGCTCTCATGGACTAGCGGGAGCCGAGCAGTACTTC
CASSHGLAGAEQYF
>.|TRBJ2-5|many|15|TRBV29-1
TGCAGCGTTGCCGGGGGGACAGGCGCGATGGAGACCCAGTACTTC
CSVAGGTGAMETQYF
>.|TRBJ2-7|few|15|TRBV4-1
TGCGCCAGCAGCCAGATGGCGGGGACCGCCTACGAGCAGTACTTC
CASSQMAGTAYEQYF
>.|TRBJ2-3|.|15|TRBV9
TGTGCCAGCAGCGTAGAGCTCCGGGACTCAGATACGCAGTATTTT
CASSVELRDSDTQYF
>TRBD2|TRBJ2-7|many|14|TRBV5-1
TGCGCCAGCAGCTTGGAGCGGGGATCCTACGAGCAGTACTTC
CASSLERGSYEQYF
>.|TRBJ2-2|.|15|TRBV6-1
TGTGCCAGCAGTGGTCGGCAGGGGGGCACCGGGGAGCTGTTTTTT
CASSGRQGGTGELFF
>TRBD2|TRBJ2-2|few|17|TRBV18
TGTGCCAGCTCACCGAGGGGCGCGGGAGGATATACCGGGGAGCTGTTTTTT
CASSPRGAGGYTGELFF
>TRBD1|TRBJ2-5|.|15|TRBV20-1
TGCAGTGCTAGAGATCGGACAGGGGTTCGTCTGGCCCAGTACTTC
CSARDRTGVRLAQYF
>.|TRBJ1-1|few|11|TRBV2
TGTGCCAGCAGTGCAGCAGGTGAAGCTTTCTTT
CASSAAGEAFF
>.|TRBJ2-3|few|16|TRBV5-4
TGTGCCAGCAGCTCCCAAGGGGGACTAAGCACAGATACGCAGTATTTT
CASSSQGGLSTDTQYF
>.|TRBJ1-2|many|12|TRBV28
TGTGCCAGCAGCTCCAAGGGGTGGGGCTACACCTTC
CASSSKGWGYTF
>.|TRBJ2-3|.|12|TRBV6-2/TRBV6-3
TGTGCCAGCAGCCCGACTAGAGATACGCAGTATTTT
CASSPTRDTQYF
>.|TRBJ2-1|.|12|TRBV14
TGTGCCAGCAGCCCGAGCATAGATGAGCAGTTCTTC
CASSPSIDEQFF
>.|TRBJ2-2|.|17|TRBV20-1
TGCAGTGCTAGAGATGAATCTAGTAACAGGGTGACCGGGGAGCTGTTTTTT
CSARDESSNRVTGELFF
>.|TRBJ2-1|.|14|TRBV3-1
TGTGCCAGCAGCTACAACCTTCAGGGGAATGAGCAGTTCTTC
CASSYNLQGNEQFF
>.|TRBJ2-7|few|15|TRBV6-5
TGTGCCAGCAGTTATAGACAGTACGATTCCTACGAGCAGTACTTC
CASSYRQYDSYEQYF
>TRBD1|TRBJ2-1|many|15|TRBV5-1
TGCGCCAGCAGCATGGGACAGGGGGTTACGTATGAGCAGTTCTTC
CASSMGQGVTYEQFF
>.|TRBJ2-7|many|17|TRBV7-3
TGTGCCAGCAGCTTAATTAGGCGACTAGGATTTAACTACGAGCAGTACTTC
CASSLIRRLGFNYEQYF
>TRBD1|TRBJ1-5|.|15|TRBV6-9
TGTGCCAGCAGTTACAGCAGGGGGCAGGGGCAGCCCCAGCATTTT
CASSYSRGQGQPQHF
>TRBD1|TRBJ1-2|few|12|TRBV6-1
TGTGCCAGCAAAGGACAGGGGAATGGCTACACCTTC
CASKGQGNGYTF
>.|TRBJ2-7|many|14|TRBV20-1
TGCAGTGCTAGAGGCCCGGGACAAAGGTTCAAGCAGTACTTC
CSARGPGQRFKQYF
>.|TRBJ1-1|many|15|TRBV5-1
TGCGCCAGCAGCTTGGACAGGGCTTGGGACACTGAAGCTTTCTTT
CASSLDRAWDTEAFF
>TRBD2|TRBJ2-2|many|15|TRBV7-3
TGTGCCAGCAGCTTATTCACCGGGAGGGATGTGGAGCTGTTTTTT
CASSLFTGRDVELFF
>TRBD1|TRBJ1-1|few|13|TRBV20-1
TGCAGTGCCCCCGGGACAGGGAACACTGAAGCTTTCTTT
CSAPGTGNTEAFF
>.|TRBJ1-5|many|11|TRBV28
TGTGCCAGCAGGCGCGGGCACCCTTCGCATTTT
CASRRGHPSHF
>.|TRBJ1-5|many|15|TRBV28
TGTGCCAGCAGTTTAACCTACAGCGGAGATCAGCCCCAGCATTTT
CASSLTYSGDQPQHF
>.|TRBJ2-6|many|15|TRBV2
TGTGCCAGCAGTGAAATGAGAGCCGGGGCCAACGTCCTGACTTTC
CASSEMRAGANVLTF
>.|TRBJ2-1|few|15|TRBV28
TGTGCCAGCAGTTTATTCGGCGGTTCCTACAATGAGCAGTTCTTC
CASSLFGGSYNEQFF
>.|TRBJ2-7|.|13|TRBV30
TGTGCCTGGGGGCACAGATTCCCCCCCGAGCAGTACTTC
CAWGHRFPPEQYF
>TRBD1|TRBJ1-5|few|14|TRBV12-3/TRBV12-4
TGTGCCAGCAGAGGGACAGGGACGAATCAGCCCCAGCATTTT
CASRGTGTNQPQHF
>TRBD2|TRBJ2-7|few|19|TRBV4-1
TGCGCCAGCAGCCAAGATAGAGCCCCCTTAGCGGGAGGCTCCTACGAGCAGTACTTC
CASSQDRAPLAGGSYEQYF
>.|TRBJ2-3|many|15|TRBV3-1
TGTGCCAGCAGCCAAGATCGAGGGAGTGCCGATACGCAGTATTTT
CASSQDRGSADTQYF
>.|TRBJ1-1|.|13|TRBV29-1
TGCAGCGTTGAAAGGGGACTGAACACTGAAGCTTTCTTT
CSVERGLNTEAFF
>.|TRBJ2-3|many|12|TRBV5-1
TGTGCCAGCAGCCTCAGCACAGATACGCAGTATTTT
CASSLSTDTQYF
>.|TRBJ1-6|.|15|TRBV9
TGTGCCAGCAGCGTAGACGCCCGGGGGAATTCACCCCTCCACTTT
CASSVDARGNSPLHF
>.|TRBJ2-7|many|15|TRBV11-3
TGTGCCAGCAGCTTAGAGGCGGGATATTCCCACGAGCAGTACTTC
CASSLEAGYSHEQYF
>.|TRBJ1-4|few|14|TRBV28
TGTGCCAGCAGTTTACTCGGATTTAATGAAAAACTGTTTTTT
CASSLLGFNEKLFF
>.|TRBJ1-1|.|15|TRBV9
TGTGCCAGCAGCCCAGAGGTGGGACCGGATACTGAAGCTTTCTTT
CASSPEVGPDTEAFF
>TRBD2|TRBJ2-7|many|18|TRBV10-3
TGTGCCATCAGTGAGATTAGGACTAGCGGGAATCGGGGCTACGAGCAGTACTTC
CAISEIRTSGNRGYEQYF